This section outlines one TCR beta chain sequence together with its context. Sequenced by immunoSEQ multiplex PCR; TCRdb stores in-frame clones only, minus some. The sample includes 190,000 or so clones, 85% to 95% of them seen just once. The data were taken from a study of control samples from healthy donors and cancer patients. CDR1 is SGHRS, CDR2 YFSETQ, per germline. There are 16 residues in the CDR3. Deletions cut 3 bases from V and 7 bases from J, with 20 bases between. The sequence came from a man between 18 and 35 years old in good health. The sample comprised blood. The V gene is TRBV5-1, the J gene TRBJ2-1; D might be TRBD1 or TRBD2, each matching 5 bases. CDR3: CASSYEGRGGENEQFF. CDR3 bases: TGCGCCAGCAGCTACGAGGGTCGGGGCGGTGAGAATGAGCAGTTCTTC.